This T cell receptor (beta chain) was obtained from a study of blood T cell repertoires in COVID-19. Turning to the study itself: The origin of the acute and convalescent COVID-19 samples was the United States, Italy and Spain. T cells, B-cell-depleted T cells, or PBMCs provided the cDNA or gDNA that served as material.

The CDR3 runs 13 residues. V shed 3 bases and J 3 bases; nucleotides not matched to a gene: 2. CDR1 SGHNT and CDR2 YENEEA come from the germline V gene. Study processing details: Reference gene primer amplification gave estimated nucleated cell counts. Measured with immunoSEQ multiplex PCR; TCRdb has only the in-frame clones, and not every one. The DNA gave D and trimming, while V, J and clone size come from that table. The sample holds approximately 170,000 clones, roughly nine tenths seen once. The chain carries TRBV11-3 and TRBJ2-7, with TRBD1 matching 7 bases. The TCR originated in a man aged 25-40 years with acute or convalescent COVID-19. Sample: peripheral blood. The DNA for the CDR3 is TGTGCCAGCAGCTTTTACAGGGGCTACGAGCAGTACTTC. Translating it yields CASSFYRGYEQYF.